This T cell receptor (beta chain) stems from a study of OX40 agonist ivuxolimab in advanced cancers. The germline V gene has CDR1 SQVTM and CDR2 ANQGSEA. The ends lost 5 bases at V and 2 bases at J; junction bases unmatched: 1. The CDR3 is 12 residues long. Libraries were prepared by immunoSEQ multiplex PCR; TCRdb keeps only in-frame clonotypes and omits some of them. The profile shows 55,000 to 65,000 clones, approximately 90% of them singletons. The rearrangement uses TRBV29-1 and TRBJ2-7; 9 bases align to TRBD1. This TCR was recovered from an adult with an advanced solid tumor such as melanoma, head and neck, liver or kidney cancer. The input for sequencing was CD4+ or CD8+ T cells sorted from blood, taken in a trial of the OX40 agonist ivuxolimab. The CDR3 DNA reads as TGCAGCGTTAGACAGGGGGCCTACGAGCAGTACTTC. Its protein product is CSVRQGAYEQYF.